This is a list of T cell receptor beta chains from one sample in a study of cytomegalovirus exposure and HLA in healthy donors. Libraries were prepared by immunoSEQ multiplex PCR; TCRdb keeps only in-frame clonotypes and omits some of them. This table has some 130,000 clones, 75% to 90% appearing once. The source material was PBMCs. Receptors were obtained from a man aged 35-49 years in good health and CMV-seronegative. The CDR3 runs from the conserved cysteine through the conserved F or W. The D gene is left open where the match is weak. Rows give clone size only sometimes, using once, few, many, or a class for an expanded clone.

j_call cdr3_length v_call clone_size d_call cdr3_aa cdr3_nt
TRBJ1-5 14 TRBV4-3 - - CASSQNGGNQPQHF TGCGCCAGCAGCCAAAACGGGGGGAATCAGCCCCAGCATTTT
TRBJ2-1 14 TRBV27 - TRBD1 CASSLLQGYNEQFF TGTGCCAGCAGTTTGTTACAGGGGTACAATGAGCAGTTCTTC
TRBJ1-2 15 TRBV7-9 once - CASSSSFTLTPGYTF TGTGCCAGCAGCTCCTCATTCACCCTCACTCCCGGCTACACCTTC
TRBJ2-3 15 TRBV18 few - CASSPTQVFTDTQYF TGTGCCAGCTCACCTACTCAGGTTTTCACAGATACGCAGTATTTT
TRBJ2-3 17 TRBV7-9 - - CASSLAQGHLSTDTQYF TGTGCCAGCAGCTTAGCACAGGGCCACCTCAGCACAGATACGCAGTATTTT
TRBJ2-1 14 TRBV11-3 - - CASSLVTGQGEQFF TGTGCCAGCAGCTTAGTAACGGGACAAGGTGAGCAGTTCTTC
TRBJ2-4 15 TRBV4-1 - TRBD2 CASSQGLAGENIQYF TGCGCCAGCAGCCAGGGACTAGCGGGCGAAAACATTCAGTACTTC
TRBJ1-2 16 TRBV2 - TRBD1 CASRPGTGARIGGYTF TGTGCCAGCAGGCCCGGGACAGGGGCTAGGATCGGTGGCTACACCTTC
TRBJ2-3 13 TRBV7-3 - TRBD2 CASSFGGGDTQYF TGTGCCAGCAGCTTCGGGGGGGGAGATACGCAGTATTTT
TRBJ2-5 15 TRBV6-5 - TRBD1 CASSPTGDDPETQYF TGTGCCAGCAGTCCGACAGGGGACGACCCGGAGACCCAGTACTTC
TRBJ2-5 14 TRBV5-1 - TRBD2 CASNSQGGTETQYF TGCGCCAGCAACTCCCAGGGAGGGACAGAGACCCAGTACTTC
TRBJ2-7 12 TRBV2 - - CASSVVDYEQYF TGTGCCAGCAGTGTAGTAGACTACGAGCAGTACTTC
TRBJ2-2 15 TRBV2 - - CASSLRTMNTGELFF TGTGCCAGCAGTCTCAGGACAATGAACACCGGGGAGCTGTTTTTT
TRBJ1-5 14 TRBV6-1 - - CASSDHGSYQPQHF TGTGCCAGCAGTGATCATGGCAGTTATCAGCCCCAGCATTTT
TRBJ1-5 17 TRBV7-8 - - CASSLATGKISNQPQHF TGTGCCAGCAGCTTAGCTACAGGGAAGATTAGCAATCAGCCCCAGCATTTT
TRBJ2-3 16 TRBV7-9 - TRBD2 CASSLSASGSRDTQYF TGTGCCAGCAGCTTAAGTGCTAGCGGGTCCCGCGATACGCAGTATTTT
TRBJ1-1 14 TRBV5-8 few - CASSQGLLGTEAFF TGTGCCAGCAGCCAGGGTCTCTTGGGAACTGAAGCTTTCTTT
TRBJ1-5 14 TRBV19 - - CASSEPGLNQPQHF TGTGCCAGTAGTGAACCTGGGCTTAATCAGCCCCAGCATTTT
TRBJ2-1 15 TRBV11-3 - TRBD2 CASSRLAGGRNEQFF TGTGCCAGCAGTCGACTAGCGGGGGGAAGGAATGAGCAGTTCTTC
TRBJ2-1 16 TRBV19 - TRBD2 CASSISTSGRRDEQFF TGTGCCAGTAGTATCTCGACTAGCGGGAGGAGGGATGAGCAGTTCTTC
TRBJ2-6 15 TRBV28 - - CASLGSFSGANVLTF TGTGCCAGTCTCGGGAGTTTTTCTGGGGCCAACGTCCTGACTTTC
TRBJ1-5 15 TRBV7-4 - - CASSDTGLSNQPQHF TGTGCCAGCAGCGATACAGGGTTGAGCAATCAGCCCCAGCATTTT
TRBJ2-5 16 TRBV15 - - CATSSYYLGQGETQYF TGTGCCACCAGCAGCTACTACCTGGGGCAGGGAGAGACCCAGTACTTC
TRBJ1-3 14 TRBV7-2 - - CASSLGDTRNTIYF TGTGCCAGCAGCTTAGGGGACACAAGAAACACCATATATTTT
TRBJ2-7 13 TRBV7-6 - TRBD2 CASSLSGGDEQYF TGTGCCAGCAGCTTGAGCGGGGGGGACGAGCAGTACTTC
TRBJ1-1 15 TRBV4-1 - - CASSQDGQWNTEAFF TGCGCCAGCAGCCAAGATGGACAGTGGAACACTGAAGCTTTCTTT
TRBJ2-1 17 TRBV7-2 - - CASSPEGVLSFFNEQFF TGTGCCAGCAGCCCCGAGGGGGTTTTATCATTTTTCAATGAGCAGTTCTTC
TRBJ1-1 13 TRBV10-3 - - CAISESGQIEAFF TGTGCCATCAGTGAGTCGGGACAAATTGAAGCTTTCTTT
TRBJ2-3 12 TRBV2 - - CASGANTDTQYF TGTGCCAGCGGTGCAAACACAGATACGCAGTATTTT
TRBJ1-2 14 TRBV5-1 few - CASSLEGEVYGYTF TGCGCCAGCAGCTTGGAAGGGGAGGTCTATGGCTACACCTTC
TRBJ2-1 14 TRBV9 once TRBD2 CASSPGDLTGGQFF TGTGCCAGCAGCCCCGGGGATCTCACGGGGGGGCAGTTCTTC
TRBJ2-7 13 TRBV14 - - CASSQDLPYEQYF TGTGCCAGCAGCCAAGATCTTCCCTACGAGCAGTACTTC
TRBJ1-3 16 TRBV4-1 - TRBD1 CASSPNTGTGGHTIYF TGCGCCAGCAGCCCAAACACCGGGACAGGGGGACACACCATATATTTT
TRBJ2-1 16 TRBV7-9 few - CASSPRQVTAGNEQFF TGTGCCAGCAGCCCGAGACAGGTCACGGCGGGCAATGAGCAGTTCTTC
TRBJ2-5 17 TRBV7-9 - TRBD2 CASSFSGGYLYGETQYF TGTGCCAGCAGCTTTAGCGGGGGGTACTTATATGGGGAGACCCAGTACTTC
TRBJ2-7 18 TRBV11-2 - - CASSRPTRGERINYEQYF TGTGCCAGCAGCCGTCCCACGCGAGGTGAGCGGATCAACTACGAGCAGTACTTC
TRBJ2-1 19 TRBV7-6 - TRBD2 CASSLVGWTSGSSYNEQFF TGTGCCAGCAGCTTAGTAGGCTGGACTAGCGGGAGCTCCTACAATGAGCAGTTCTTC
TRBJ2-7 13 TRBV6-5 - - CASSSGISYEQYF TGTGCCAGCAGCTCCGGGATTTCCTACGAGCAGTACTTC
TRBJ1-2 14 TRBV5-1 - - CASTQSPGGTGYTF TGCGCCAGCACCCAGTCCCCCGGGGGGACCGGCTACACCTTC
TRBJ2-1 17 TRBV7-9 few - CASSPRLPRKLEDEQFF TGTGCCAGCAGCCCCAGATTACCTAGAAAACTGGAGGACGAGCAGTTCTTC
TRBJ2-7 15 TRBV7-8 - TRBD1 CASSLTGFSSYEQYF TGTGCCAGCAGCCTGACAGGGTTTAGCTCCTACGAGCAGTACTTC
TRBJ1-2 12 TRBV7-9 few - CSSSTTVYGYTF TGTTCCAGCAGCACGACAGTCTATGGCTACACCTTC
TRBJ1-2 15 TRBV5-1 - - CASSLGQPGVNGYTF TGCGCCAGCAGCTTGGGCCAGCCGGGGGTCAATGGCTACACCTTC
TRBJ1-5 15 TRBV6-1 - - CASSEVGRLNQPQHF TGTGCCAGCAGTGAAGTGGGCAGATTAAATCAGCCCCAGCATTTT
TRBJ1-6 15 TRBV6-6 - TRBD1 CASTPLRGRDSPLHF TGTGCCAGCACACCCCTCAGGGGGCGTGATTCACCCCTCCACTTT
TRBJ1-5 16 TRBV28 - - CASSSPRGGRHQPQHF TGTGCCAGCAGTTCCCCCCGCGGGGGAAGACATCAGCCCCAGCATTTT
TRBJ1-1 15 TRBV6-6 once TRBD1 CASSYSRQGVTEAFF TGTGCCAGCAGTTACTCCCGACAGGGGGTCACTGAAGCTTTCTTT
TRBJ1-4 17 TRBV7-8 - - CASSLRSRGSTNEKLFF TGTGCCAGCAGCCTGCGGTCCAGGGGATCGACTAATGAAAAACTGTTTTTT
TRBJ1-2 12 TRBV28 few - CASSQPLRGYTF TGTGCCAGCAGCCAACCCCTACGGGGCTACACCTTC
TRBJ1-1 14 TRBV6-1 - - CASSLQGGDTEAFF TGTGCCAGCAGTTTACAGGGTGGGGACACTGAAGCTTTCTTT
TRBJ1-5 14 TRBV6-4 - - CASSVDSSNQPQHF TGTGCCAGCTCCGTCGACAGTAGCAATCAGCCCCAGCATTTT
TRBJ2-2 17 TRBV7-2 once TRBD2 CASSLSPSGSNTGELFF TGTGCCAGCAGCTTATCTCCTAGCGGATCGAACACCGGGGAGCTGTTTTTT
TRBJ1-3 15 TRBV9 - TRBD1 CASSVLQGSGNTIYF TGTGCCAGCAGCGTCTTACAGGGGTCTGGAAACACCATATATTTT
TRBJ2-3 16 TRBV5-4 - TRBD1 CASSLDRDTSTDTQYF TGTGCCAGCAGCCTGGACAGGGATACTAGCACAGATACGCAGTATTTT
TRBJ2-3 15 TRBV2 - TRBD2 CASSTSGRAVDTQYF TGTGCCAGCAGTACTAGCGGGAGGGCCGTAGATACGCAGTATTTT
TRBJ1-1 15 TRBV5-1 - TRBD1 CASSGGQGLNTEAFF TGCGCCAGCAGCGGGGGACAGGGGCTGAACACTGAAGCTTTCTTT
TRBJ2-7 16 TRBV7-9 - - CASGRGQGVNAYEQYF TGTGCCTCCGGGAGGGGGCAGGGGGTAAACGCCTACGAGCAGTACTTC